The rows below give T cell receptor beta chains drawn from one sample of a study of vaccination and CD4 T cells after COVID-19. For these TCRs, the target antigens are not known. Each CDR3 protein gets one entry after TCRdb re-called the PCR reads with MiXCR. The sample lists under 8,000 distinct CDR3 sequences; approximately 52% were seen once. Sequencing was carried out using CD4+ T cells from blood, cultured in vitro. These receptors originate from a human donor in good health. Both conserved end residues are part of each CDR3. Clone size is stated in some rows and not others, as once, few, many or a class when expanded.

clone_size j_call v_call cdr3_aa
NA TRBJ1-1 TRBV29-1 CSVDRRNTEAFF
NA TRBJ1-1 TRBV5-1 CASSTGQGTMNTEAFF
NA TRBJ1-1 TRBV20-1 CSGLGANTEAFF
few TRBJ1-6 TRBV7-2 CASSLDRDNSPLHF
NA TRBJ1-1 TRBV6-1 CASSPRLIFYDTEAFF
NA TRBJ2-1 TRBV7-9 CASSGPRGVQFF
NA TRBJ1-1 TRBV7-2 CASSIRQSTEAFF
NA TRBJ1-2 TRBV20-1 CSARDINYGYTF
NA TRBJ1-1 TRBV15 CATSTDSGGVEAFF
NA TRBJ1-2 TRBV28 CASALGGANYGYTF
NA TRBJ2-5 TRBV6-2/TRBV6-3 CASSSWEGVETQYF
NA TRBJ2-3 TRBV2 CASSESAIYTDTQYF
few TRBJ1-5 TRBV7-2 CASSLGSGTGGGWQPQHF
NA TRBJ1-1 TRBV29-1 CSVVRGAVNTEAFF
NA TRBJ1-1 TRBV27 CASKKTRPSVNTEAFF
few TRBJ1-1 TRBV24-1 CATSELVRISTEAFF
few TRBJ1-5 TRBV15 CATSRDSDRDQPQHF
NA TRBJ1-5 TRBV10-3 CAISERQGNQPQHF
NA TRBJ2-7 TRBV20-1 CSASPGGSGRANEQYF
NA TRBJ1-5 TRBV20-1 CSAGRGIQPQHF
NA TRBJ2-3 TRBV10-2 CASGLGGTDTQYF
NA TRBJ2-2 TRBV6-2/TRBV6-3 CASSATQGVNTGELFF
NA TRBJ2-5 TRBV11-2 CASSFVGGETQYF
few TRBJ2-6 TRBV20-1 CSATTGSGANVLTF
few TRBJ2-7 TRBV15 CATSIDIPSYEQYF
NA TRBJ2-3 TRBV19 CASSLTGGTDTQYF
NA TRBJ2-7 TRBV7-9 CASRRDSLRFQQYF
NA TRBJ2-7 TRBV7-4 CASSVGTSFDEQYF
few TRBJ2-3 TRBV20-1 CSARPGLAGRMGTQYF
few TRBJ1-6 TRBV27 CASRTGWGSYNSPLHF
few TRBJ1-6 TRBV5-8 CASSLDFAGALHF
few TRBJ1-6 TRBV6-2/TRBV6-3 CASTSTQERNYNSPLHF
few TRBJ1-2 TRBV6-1 CASSPGLGANYGYTF